The sequence of this T cell receptor beta chain was determined in a study of blood T cells in healthy people across ages. V dropped 2 bases and J dropped 6; count of bases not matched to a gene: 10. The CDR3 totals 17 residues. Germline V gene data show CDR1 as MNHNY and CDR2 as SVGAGI (reference sequence). Whenever a sample was processed, at least 6.5 million PBMCs were isolated. Total RNA was extracted at no less than 6 micrograms per sample. Together with a sample-barcoded 5' primer, a J-beta primer mix was included in a second PCR lasting about 7 to 12 cycles. A template-switch adaptor containing 12 random nucleotides labeled each cDNA molecule. TCRdb independently ran MiXCR on the 5' RACE reads; one entry per CDR3 protein. The table lists 700,000 or so distinct CDR3 sequences, around 43% of them singletons.

This chain connects TRBV6-6 to TRBJ1-5; 10 bases align to TRBD1. The source of this sequence is a man at least 80 years old in good health. Sequenced material: blood. DNA of the CDR3: TGTGCCAGCAGTTACGGCGACAGGGGGCGGGAGCGTCAGCCCCAGCATTTT. It translates to CASSYGDRGRERQPQHF.